The rows below give T cell receptor beta chains drawn from one sample of a study of blood T cell repertoires in COVID-19. Clones were sequenced by immunoSEQ multiplex PCR, and TCRdb holds only the in-frame ones, with some missing. The profile covers around 320,000 clones, with around nine tenths appearing a single time and roughly 2.9% taken by the ten largest. The specimen sequenced was PBMCs or T cells enriched from blood (not recorded which). The receptors come from a woman aged 45-65 years who had been exposed to COVID-19. CDR3s include the opening cysteine and the closing phenylalanine or tryptophan. The D gene is left open where the match is weak. Clone size is shown for a subset of rows, as once, few, many or a class of expanded clone.

clone size	D gene	V gene	J gene	CDR3 length	CDR3 protein	CDR3 DNA
once	TRBD1	TRBV5-4	TRBJ1-2	14	CASTTGTANYGYTF	TGTGCCAGCACGACGGGGACAGCTAACTATGGCTACACCTTC
.	.	TRBV6-5	TRBJ1-3	14	CASSYRGTGNTIYF	TGTGCCAGCAGTTACCGAGGCACTGGAAACACCATATATTTT
.	.	TRBV28	TRBJ1-5	16	CASTPWGEGSNQPQHF	TGTGCCAGCACCCCTTGGGGGGAAGGGAGCAATCAGCCCCAGCATTTT
.	TRBD1	TRBV27	TRBJ2-5	13	CASSTGTDETQYF	TGTGCCAGCAGCACCGGGACAGACGAGACCCAGTACTTC
.	TRBD1	TRBV7-9	TRBJ2-7	15	CASTRRGTGSVEQYF	TGTGCCAGCACCCGAAGGGGGACAGGTTCTGTCGAGCAGTACTTC
.	.	TRBV19	TRBJ2-1	15	CASSIPRAGMEVQFF	TGTGCCAGTAGTATCCCCCGGGCAGGAATGGAGGTGCAGTTCTTC
.	TRBD1	TRBV28	TRBJ1-3	11	CAGGRGNTIYF	TGTGCCGGGGGCAGGGGGAACACCATATATTTT
.	.	TRBV27	TRBJ1-5	13	CASRPYSNQPQHF	TGTGCCAGCAGGCCCTATAGCAATCAGCCCCAGCATTTT
.	TRBD1	TRBV19	TRBJ2-1	14	CASSRRQGDGEQFF	TGTGCCAGTAGTAGGAGACAGGGGGACGGTGAGCAGTTCTTC
.	TRBD1	TRBV10-3	TRBJ1-2	16	CAISAPGQGRVYGYTF	TGTGCCATCAGTGCCCCGGGACAGGGGAGGGTGTATGGCTACACCTTC
.	.	TRBV5-4	TRBJ1-5	15	CASSLDRAVMQPQHF	TGTGCCAGCAGCTTGGATCGTGCGGTTATGCAGCCCCAGCATTTT
.	.	TRBV2	TRBJ1-1	15	CASSDRDLGNTEAFF	TGTGCCAGCAGTGACAGGGATTTAGGGAACACTGAAGCTTTCTTT
.	.	TRBV4-2	TRBJ1-1	14	CASSQDLSWTEAFF	TGTGCCAGCAGCCAAGATCTGTCTTGGACAGAAGCTTTCTTT
.	TRBD1	TRBV5-4	TRBJ2-1	16	CASSLSGRGYVNEQFF	TGTGCCAGCAGCTTGTCAGGCAGGGGGTATGTCAATGAGCAGTTCTTC
.	.	TRBV6-5	TRBJ1-1	14	CASSTQGMNTEAFF	TGTGCCAGCAGTACCCAGGGCATGAACACTGAAGCTTTCTTT
.	TRBD2	TRBV5-1	TRBJ2-5	18	CASSLQATLAGAQETQYF	TGCGCCAGCAGCTTGCAGGCCACCCTAGCGGGGGCGCAAGAGACCCAGTACTTC
.	TRBD1	TRBV7-8	TRBJ1-2	15	CASSLDRETSYGYTF	TGTGCCAGCAGCTTGGACAGGGAGACTAGCTATGGCTACACCTTC